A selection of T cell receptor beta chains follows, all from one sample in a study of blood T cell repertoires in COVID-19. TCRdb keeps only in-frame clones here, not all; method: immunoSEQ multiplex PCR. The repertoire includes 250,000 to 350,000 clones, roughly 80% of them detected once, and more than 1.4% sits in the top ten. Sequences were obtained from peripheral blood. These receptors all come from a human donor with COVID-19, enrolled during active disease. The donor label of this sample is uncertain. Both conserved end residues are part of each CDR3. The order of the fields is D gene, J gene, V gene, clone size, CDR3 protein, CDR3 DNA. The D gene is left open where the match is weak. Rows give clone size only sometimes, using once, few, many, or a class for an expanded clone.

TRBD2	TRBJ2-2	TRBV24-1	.	CATAEPAGGANTGELFF	TGTGCCACCGCAGAGCCAGCGGGGGGCGCGAACACCGGGGAGCTGTTTTTT
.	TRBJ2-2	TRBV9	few	CASSAGRFGALNTGELFF	TGTGCCAGCAGCGCTGGCAGGTTCGGTGCTCTCAACACCGGGGAGCTGTTTTTT
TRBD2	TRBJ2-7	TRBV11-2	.	CASSPSSGLTYEQYF	TGTGCCAGCAGCCCATCTAGCGGACTAACCTACGAGCAGTACTTC
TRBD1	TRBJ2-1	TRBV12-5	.	CASGSNRGQVIAGHKEQFF	TGTGCTAGTGGTTCCAACAGGGGGCAGGTAATAGCGGGCCATAAGGAGCAGTTCTTC
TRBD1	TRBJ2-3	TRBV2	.	CASSVDRGSDTQYF	TGTGCCAGCAGTGTGGACAGGGGGTCAGATACGCAGTATTTT
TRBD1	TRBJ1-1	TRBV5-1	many	CASSLDGTGETEAFF	TGCGCCAGCAGCTTGGATGGTACAGGGGAGACTGAAGCTTTCTTT
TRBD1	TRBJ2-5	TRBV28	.	CASSTQQGAGETQYF	TGTGCCAGCAGTACCCAACAGGGGGCCGGGGAGACCCAGTACTTC
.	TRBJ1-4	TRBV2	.	CASRPRVEGGKLFF	TGTGCCAGCAGGCCCCGGGTCGAGGGTGGGAAACTGTTTTTT
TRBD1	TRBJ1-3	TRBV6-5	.	CASRSSGTGVLYF	TGTGCCAGCAGGTCCTCTGGGACAGGGGTTCTATATTTT
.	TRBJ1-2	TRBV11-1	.	CASSPFGTYYGYTF	TGTGCCAGCAGCCCCTTCGGGACATACTATGGCTACACCTTC
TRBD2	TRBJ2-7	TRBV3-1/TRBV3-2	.	CASSGTSGAYEQYF	TGTGCCAGCAGCGGGACTAGCGGGGCCTACGAGCAGTACTTC
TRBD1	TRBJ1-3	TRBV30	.	CAWATGAGNTIYF	TGTGCCTGGGCGACAGGGGCTGGAAACACCATATATTTT
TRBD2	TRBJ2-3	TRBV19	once	CASSIPGLAGNTDTQYF	TGTGCCAGTAGTATCCCCGGACTAGCGGGAAACACAGATACGCAGTATTTT
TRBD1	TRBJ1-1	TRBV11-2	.	CASSLGQGQATEAFF	TGTGCCAGCAGCTTAGGACAGGGCCAGGCGACTGAAGCTTTCTTT
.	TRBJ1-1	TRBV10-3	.	CAISAEVNTEAFF	TGTGCCATCAGTGCAGAGGTGAACACTGAAGCTTTCTTT
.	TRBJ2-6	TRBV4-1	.	CASSQETGWTGANVLTF	TGCGCCAGCAGCCAAGAAACAGGGTGGACTGGGGCCAACGTCCTGACTTTC
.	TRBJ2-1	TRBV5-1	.	CASSLGQGFFNEQFF	TGCGCCAGCAGCTTGGGTCAGGGCTTCTTCAATGAGCAGTTCTTC
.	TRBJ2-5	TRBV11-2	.	CASSLLGGGPKETQYF	TGTGCCAGCAGCTTATTAGGGGGGGGGCCTAAGGAGACCCAGTACTTC
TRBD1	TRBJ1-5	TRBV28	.	CASNRQGEMDQPQHF	TGTGCCAGCAACCGACAGGGGGAAATGGACCAGCCCCAGCATTTT
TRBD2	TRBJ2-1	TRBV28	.	CASSLLAAEQFF	TGTGCCAGCAGTTTGCTAGCGGCTGAGCAGTTCTTC
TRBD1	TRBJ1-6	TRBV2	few	CASRPQGTGLLSPLHF	TGTGCCAGCAGACCTCAGGGGACAGGGCTCCTTTCACCCCTCCACTTT
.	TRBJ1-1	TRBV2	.	CASSGLRVRAEAFF	TGTGCCAGCAGTGGTTTACGGGTGCGGGCTGAAGCTTTCTTT